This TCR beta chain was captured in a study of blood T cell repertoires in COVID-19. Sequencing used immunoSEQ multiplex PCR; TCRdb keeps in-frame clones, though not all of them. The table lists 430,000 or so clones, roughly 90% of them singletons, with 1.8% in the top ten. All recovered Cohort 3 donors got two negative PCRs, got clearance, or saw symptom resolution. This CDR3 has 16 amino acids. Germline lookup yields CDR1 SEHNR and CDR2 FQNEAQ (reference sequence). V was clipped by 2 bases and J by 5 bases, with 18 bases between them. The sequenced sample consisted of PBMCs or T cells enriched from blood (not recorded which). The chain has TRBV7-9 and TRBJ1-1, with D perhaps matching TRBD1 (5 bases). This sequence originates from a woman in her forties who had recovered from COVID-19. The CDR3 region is CASSLRVSPGRTEAFF. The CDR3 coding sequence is TGTGCCAGCAGCTTAAGGGTTAGTCCAGGGAGGACTGAAGCTTTCTTT.